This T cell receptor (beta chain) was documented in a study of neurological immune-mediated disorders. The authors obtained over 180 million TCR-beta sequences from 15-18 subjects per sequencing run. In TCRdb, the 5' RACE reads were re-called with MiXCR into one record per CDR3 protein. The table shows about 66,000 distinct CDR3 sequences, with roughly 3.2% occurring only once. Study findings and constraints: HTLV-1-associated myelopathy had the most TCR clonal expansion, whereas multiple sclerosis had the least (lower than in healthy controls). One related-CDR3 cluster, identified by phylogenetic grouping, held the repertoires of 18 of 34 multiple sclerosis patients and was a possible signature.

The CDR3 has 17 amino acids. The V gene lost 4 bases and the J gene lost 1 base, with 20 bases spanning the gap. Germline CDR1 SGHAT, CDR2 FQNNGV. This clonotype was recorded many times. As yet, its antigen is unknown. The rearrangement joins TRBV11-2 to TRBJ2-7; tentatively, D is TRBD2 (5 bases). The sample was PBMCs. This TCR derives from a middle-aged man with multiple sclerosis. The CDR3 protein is CASSSAGMAAASYEQYF. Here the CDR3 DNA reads TGTGCCAGCAGCTCCGCCGGGATGGCGGCTGCTTCCTACGAGCAGTACTTC.